The T cell receptor (beta chain) described here comes from a study of T cell responses to AZD1222 COVID-19 vaccine. Some clones are missing from TCRdb's copy, which holds only in-frame ones; the method was immunoSEQ multiplex PCR. The sample lists roughly 110,000 clones, roughly 80% occurring once. The CDR3 extends over 17 amino acids. V lost 7 bases to trimming and J lost 0 bases; unmatched junction nucleotides: 9. The V gene's germline CDR1 is MNHEY and CDR2 SMNVEV (reference sequence). The TCR sequence derives from an adult in good health. The material sequenced was peripheral blood, taken on day 0 of AZD1222 vaccination. This chain uses TRBV27 with TRBJ2-1, with 10 bases that match TRBD2. CDR3 coding DNA: TGTGCCAGCAATAACCCTAGCGGGAGAGGCTCCTACAATGAGCAGTTCTTC. The encoded protein is CASNNPSGRGSYNEQFF.